This T cell receptor (beta chain) was sequenced in a study of control samples from healthy donors and cancer patients. Sequenced by immunoSEQ multiplex PCR; TCRdb stores in-frame clones only, minus some. The table has some 150,000 clones, around 94% seen once; the top ten hold 10% to 15%. The table lists this clone with a count of one. The CDR3 length is 14 residues. The germline V and J ends were trimmed by 4 bases and 3 bases, with 10 bases remaining between them. Germline CDR1 LGHDT, CDR2 YNNKEL (reference sequence). Sequencing input: blood. This rearrangement joins TRBV3-1 (or the pseudogene TRBV3-2) to TRBJ1-3; TRBD1 is a possible D gene (5 bases). This sequence originates from a man in his forties in good health. CDR3 protein: CASSPGFGGNTIYF. The CDR3 bases are TGTGCCAGCAGCCCAGGGTTTGGTGGAAACACCATATATTTT.